The count of the clone carrying this TCR beta chain is one. Its antigen is undetermined. The entry originates in a study of cytomegalovirus exposure and HLA in healthy donors. Study-wide points: Relative to the approximately 680-donor mean, N-insertions were reportedly fewer in an Asian-associated ancestry cluster in a later analysis. It was shown in a later analysis that HLA-associated TCR beta chains were more clonally expanded than other, equally common chains.

The PCR used 60 Vbeta and 13 Jbeta primers. Clones were read by immunoSEQ multiplex PCR, and TCRdb kept only the in-frame ones, dropping some. The sample lists roughly 190,000 clones, under 80% occurring once. Trimming cost V 4 bases and J 2 bases, with 18 bases left between them. Germline CDR1 is SGHRS and CDR2 is YFSETQ. This CDR3 has 16 amino acids. The chain is built from TRBV5-1 and TRBJ2-5; D is possibly TRBD2 (5 bases). The TCR comes from a female donor in good health and CMV-seronegative. The sequencing input was PBMCs. CDR3 region: CASSPSPGEGQETQYF. The CDR3 DNA reads as TGCGCCAGCAGCCCCTCCCCGGGCGAGGGACAAGAGACCCAGTACTTC. The variable domain in full, completed from reference TRBV5-1 and TRBJ2-5, reads KAGVTQTPRYLIKTRGQQVTLSCSPISGHRSVSWYQQTPGQGLQFLFEYFSETQRNKGNFPGRFSGRQFSNSRSEMNVSTLELGDSALYLCASSPSPGEGQETQYFGPGTRLLVL.